The present TCR beta chain was sequenced within a study of blood T cell repertoires in COVID-19. Across the study: Samples representing acute and convalescent COVID-19 were sourced from the United States, Italy and Spain. PBMCs, B-cell-depleted T cells, or T cells provided the cDNA or gDNA that made up the material.

It was during active infection that Seattle patients were enrolled and then longitudinally followed. In the authors' methods: Scientists estimated how many nucleated cells there were by amplifying reference gene primers. TCRdb's table, derived via immunoSEQ multiplex PCR, lists solely in-frame clones and lacks some. That table furnishes V, J and clone size, whereas the DNA furnished D and trimming. The sample lists about 120,000 clones; nearly 90% were seen once. Germline CDR1 reads SGDLS; CDR2 reads YYNGEE. This CDR3 has 15 amino acids. Losses at the gene ends were 4 bases for V and 7 bases for J; bases not matched to a gene: 11.

Sample: peripheral blood. The TCR comes from a woman aged 60 to 75 with COVID-19, enrolled during active disease. The V gene is TRBV9, the J gene TRBJ2-1, with 7 bases fitting TRBD2. The DNA for the CDR3 is TGTGCCAGCAGCTCTCGGGGTGGACTAGGGAATGAGCAGTTCTTC. Amino acids: CASSSRGGLGNEQFF.